The 10 T cell receptor beta chains below come from one sample, sequenced in a study of cytomegalovirus exposure and HLA in healthy donors. With 60 Vbeta and 13 Jbeta primers, the PCR was carried out. Some clones are missing from TCRdb's copy, which holds only in-frame ones; the method was immunoSEQ multiplex PCR. The sample lists 75,000 to 95,000 clones; over 65% were seen once. The specimen sequenced was PBMCs. These receptor sequences come from a man over 45 in good health and CMV-seronegative.

The sample holds a few counts of this clone. The genes are TRBV28 and TRBJ1-5; 8 bases fit TRBD1. Trimming removed 4 bases from V and 2 bases from J; junction bases left unmatched: 1. Looked up from germline, CDR1 is MDHEN and CDR2 is SYDVKM. The CDR3 consists of 14 residues. The CDR3 region has the DNA TGTGCCAGCAGTTCGGGACAGGGCAATCAGCCCCAGCATTTT. This translates into CASSSGQGNQPQHF.

This chain links TRBV11-3 with TRBJ2-5, with D possibly TRBD2 on 6 matching bases. The CDR3 contains 14 residues. Looked up from germline, CDR1 is SGHNT and CDR2 is YENEEA. V lost 4 bases and J lost 4, with 13 bases in between. This chain's CDR3 is CASSSARGIETQYF. CDR3 in DNA: TGTGCCAGCAGCTCGGCCCGGGGGATAGAGACCCAGTACTTC.

The genes are TRBV5-4 and TRBJ2-1; TRBD2 is a possible D gene (5 bases). Germline V gene data show CDR1 as SGHNT and CDR2 as YYREEE (reference sequence). There are 12 residues in the CDR3. The V gene lost 3 bases and the J gene lost 10 bases, with 11 bases spanning the gap. The CDR3 here is CASSSLAGEQFF. DNA for the CDR3: TGTGCCAGCAGCTCTCTAGCCGGCGAGCAGTTCTTC. Variable domain in full (rest from reference TRBV5-4 and TRBJ2-1): ETGVTQSPTHLIKTRGQQVTLRCSSQSGHNTVSWYQQALGQGPQFIFQYYREEENGRGNFPPRFSGLQFPNYSSELNVNALELDDSALYLCASSSLAGEQFFGPGTRLTVL.

The chain joins TRBV4-1 to TRBJ2-7, with D maybe TRBD1 (5 bases). V lost 1 base, J lost 5 bases, and 15 bases lay in between. The CDR3 is 15 amino acids. The germline V gene has CDR1 MGHRA and CDR2 YSYEKL. The chain's CDR3 is CASSQGSGLKNEQYF. In DNA, the CDR3 is TGCGCCAGCAGCCAAGGTTCAGGGCTAAAGAACGAGCAGTACTTC.

The gene calls are TRBV6-4 and TRBJ1-6; 12 nucleotides match TRBD1. CDR1 is MRHNA, CDR2 SNTAGT, per germline. J gave up 5 bases and V 6 bases, and 11 bases lay outside the gene matches. The length of the CDR3 is 18 residues. The CDR3 loop reads CASSPYPGQGAHNSPLHF. The CDR3 nucleotides are TGTGCCAGCAGCCCGTACCCGGGACAGGGGGCCCATAATTCACCCCTCCACTTT.

V gene TRBV28 combines with J gene TRBJ1-5, with D hard to call. The CDR3 contains 13 residues. V lost 6 bases to trimming and J lost 2 bases, with 8 bases between them. Germline values: CDR1 MDHEN, CDR2 SYDVKM. The CDR3 reads CASSRRGNQPQHF. The CDR3 DNA sequence: TGTGCCAGCAGCAGGCGGGGCAATCAGCCCCAGCATTTT.

The rearrangement uses TRBV12-5 and TRBJ2-3, with 10 positions matching TRBD2. Trimming cost V 9 bases and J 6 bases; bases outside gene matches: 12. Germline V gene sequence: CDR1 LGHNT, CDR2 FRNRAP. This CDR3 is 15 amino acids long. The CDR3 spells CASTPGTSEFDTQYF. The CDR3 coding sequence is TGTGCTAGCACCCCCGGGACTAGCGAGTTCGATACGCAGTATTTT.

The chain links TRBV5-1 to TRBJ1-1; possible D gene TRBD1, 5 bases. Between the trimmed V and J ends, which lost 4 bases and 1 base, there was a span of 8 bases. The CDR3 runs 13 residues. CDR1 is SGHRS and CDR2 is YFSETQ in the germline V gene. In DNA, the CDR3 is TGCGCCAGCAGCCGGGGGTCGAACACTGAAGCTTTCTTT. This sequence encodes CASSRGSNTEAFF. Supplemented by reference TRBV5-1 and TRBJ1-1, the full variable domain reads KAGVTQTPRYLIKTRGQQVTLSCSPISGHRSVSWYQQTPGQGLQFLFEYFSETQRNKGNFPGRFSGRQFSNSRSEMNVSTLELGDSALYLCASSRGSNTEAFFGQGTRLTVV.

The chain has TRBV6-5 and TRBJ2-2; D possibly corresponds to TRBD2 (5 bases). V dropped 2 bases and J dropped 3 bases, with 10 bases sitting between them. The germline CDR1 and CDR2 sequences are MNHEY and SVGAGI. The CDR3 is made up of 15 amino acids. This CDR3 is CASSYEGQYTGELFF. The CDR3 DNA reads TGTGCCAGCAGTTACGAGGGCCAATACACCGGGGAGCTGTTTTTT.

The chain employs TRBV15 and TRBJ2-7, with D tentatively TRBD1 (5 bases). V lost 0 bases and J 3 bases, leaving 12 bases between the germline ends. The CDR3 has 15 residues. Per germline, CDR1 LNHNV and CDR2 YYDKDF (reference sequence). CDR3 loop: CATSRDQGTFYEQYF. Written as DNA, the CDR3 is TGTGCCACCAGCAGAGATCAGGGAACTTTCTACGAGCAGTACTTC.